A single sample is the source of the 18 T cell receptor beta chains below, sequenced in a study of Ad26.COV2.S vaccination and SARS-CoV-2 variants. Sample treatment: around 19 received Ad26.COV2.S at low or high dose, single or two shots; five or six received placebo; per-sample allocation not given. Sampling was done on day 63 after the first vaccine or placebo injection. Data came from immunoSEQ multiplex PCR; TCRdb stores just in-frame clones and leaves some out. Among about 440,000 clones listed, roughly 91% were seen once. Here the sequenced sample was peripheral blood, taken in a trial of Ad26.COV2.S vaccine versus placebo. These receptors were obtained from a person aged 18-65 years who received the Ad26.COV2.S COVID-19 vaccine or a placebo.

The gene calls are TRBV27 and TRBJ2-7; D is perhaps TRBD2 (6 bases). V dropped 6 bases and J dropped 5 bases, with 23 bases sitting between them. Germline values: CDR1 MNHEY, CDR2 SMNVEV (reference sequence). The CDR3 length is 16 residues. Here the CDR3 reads CASSLSGDSGLHEQYF. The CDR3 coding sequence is TGTGCCAGCAGCCTGTCGGGGGACTCGGGGCTCCACGAGCAGTACTTC.

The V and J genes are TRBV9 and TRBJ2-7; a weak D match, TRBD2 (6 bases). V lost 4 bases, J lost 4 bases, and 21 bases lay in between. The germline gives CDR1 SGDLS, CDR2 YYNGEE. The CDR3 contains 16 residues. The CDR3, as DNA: TGTGCCAGCAGCCCCGGGGGAGCGGGCGCCCCATACGAGCAGTACTTC. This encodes CASSPGGAGAPYEQYF.

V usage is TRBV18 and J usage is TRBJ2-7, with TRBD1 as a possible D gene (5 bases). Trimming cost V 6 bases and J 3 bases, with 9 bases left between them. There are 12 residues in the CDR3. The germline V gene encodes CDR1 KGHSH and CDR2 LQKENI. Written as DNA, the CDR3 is TGTGCCAGCTCGCTCACAGGCTACGAGCAGTACTTC. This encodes CASSLTGYEQYF.

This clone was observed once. The chain's CDR3 is CASSFEIQETQYF. In DNA form, the CDR3 reads TGCGCCAGCAGCTTCGAGATCCAAGAGACCCAGTACTTC. The chain employs TRBV5-1 and TRBJ2-5; no definite D call. Looked up from germline, CDR1 is SGHRS and CDR2 is YFSETQ. There are 13 residues in the CDR3. With 2 bases removed from V and 1 base from J, the gap between germline ends came to 6 bases. Using reference TRBV5-1 and TRBJ2-5 for the parts outside the CDR3, the full variable domain is KAGVTQTPRYLIKTRGQQVTLSCSPISGHRSVSWYQQTPGQGLQFLFEYFSETQRNKGNFPGRFSGRQFSNSRSEMNVSTLELGDSALYLCASSFEIQETQYFGPGTRLLVL.

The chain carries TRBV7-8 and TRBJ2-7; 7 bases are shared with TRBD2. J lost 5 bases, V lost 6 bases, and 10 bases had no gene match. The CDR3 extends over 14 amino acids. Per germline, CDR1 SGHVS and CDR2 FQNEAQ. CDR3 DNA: TGTGCCAGCAGTCCCGGGGCGGGAGAAAACGAGCAGTACTTC. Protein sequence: CASSPGAGENEQYF. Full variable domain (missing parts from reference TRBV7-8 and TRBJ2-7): GAGVSQSPRYKVAKRGQDVALRCDPISGHVSLFWYQQALGQGPEFLTYFQNEAQLDKSGLPSDRFFAERPEGSVSTLKIQRTQQEDSAVYLCASSPGAGENEQYFGPGTRLTVT.

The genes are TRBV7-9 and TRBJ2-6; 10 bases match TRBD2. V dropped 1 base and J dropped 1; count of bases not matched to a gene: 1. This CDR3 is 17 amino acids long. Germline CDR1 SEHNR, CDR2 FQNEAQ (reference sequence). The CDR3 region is CASSLETSGSGANVLTF. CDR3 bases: TGTGCCAGCAGCTTAGAGACTAGCGGGTCTGGGGCCAACGTCCTGACTTTC.

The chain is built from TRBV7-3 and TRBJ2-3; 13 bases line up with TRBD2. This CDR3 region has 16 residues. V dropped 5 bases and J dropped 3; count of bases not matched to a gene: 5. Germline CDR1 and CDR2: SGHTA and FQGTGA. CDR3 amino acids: CASSATSGRPTDTQYF. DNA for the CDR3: TGTGCCAGCAGCGCGACTAGCGGGAGGCCGACAGATACGCAGTATTTT.

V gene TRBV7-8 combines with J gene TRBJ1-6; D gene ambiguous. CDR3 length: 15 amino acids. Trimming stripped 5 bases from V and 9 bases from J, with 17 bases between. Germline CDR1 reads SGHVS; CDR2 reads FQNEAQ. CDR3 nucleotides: TGTGCCAGCAGCCAAAGACCCGATAGTTTTTCACCCCTCCACTTT. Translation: CASSQRPDSFSPLHF.

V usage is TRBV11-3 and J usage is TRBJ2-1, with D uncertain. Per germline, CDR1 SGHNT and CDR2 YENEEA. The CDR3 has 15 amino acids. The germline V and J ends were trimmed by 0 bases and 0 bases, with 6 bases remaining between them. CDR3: CASSLEASSYNEQFF. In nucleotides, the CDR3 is TGTGCCAGCAGCTTAGAGGCGAGCTCCTACAATGAGCAGTTCTTC.

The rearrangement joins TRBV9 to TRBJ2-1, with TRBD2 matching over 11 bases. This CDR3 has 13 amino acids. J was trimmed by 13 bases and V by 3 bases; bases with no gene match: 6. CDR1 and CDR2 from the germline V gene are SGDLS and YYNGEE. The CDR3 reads CASSATSGTRQFF. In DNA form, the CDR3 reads TGTGCCAGCAGCGCGACTAGCGGGACTCGTCAGTTCTTC.

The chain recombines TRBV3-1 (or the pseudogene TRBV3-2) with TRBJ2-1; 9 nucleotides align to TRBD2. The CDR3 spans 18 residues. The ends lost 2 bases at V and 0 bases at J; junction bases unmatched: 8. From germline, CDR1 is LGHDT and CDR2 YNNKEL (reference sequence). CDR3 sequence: CASSQLGVSGSSYNEQFF. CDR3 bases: TGTGCCAGCAGCCAATTGGGTGTTAGCGGGAGCTCCTACAATGAGCAGTTCTTC.

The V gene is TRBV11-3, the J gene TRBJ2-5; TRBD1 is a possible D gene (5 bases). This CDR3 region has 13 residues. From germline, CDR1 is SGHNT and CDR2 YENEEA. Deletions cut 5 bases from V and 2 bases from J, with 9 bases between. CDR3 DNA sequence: TGTGCCAGCAGCAAGGGGCAGCAAGAGACCCAGTACTTC. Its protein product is CASSKGQQETQYF.

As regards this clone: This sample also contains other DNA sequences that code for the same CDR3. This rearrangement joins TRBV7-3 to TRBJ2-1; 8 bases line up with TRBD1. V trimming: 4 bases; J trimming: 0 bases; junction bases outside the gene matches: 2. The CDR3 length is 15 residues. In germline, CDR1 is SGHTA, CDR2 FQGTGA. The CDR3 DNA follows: TGTGCCAGCAGCTCCACAGGGGGCTCCTACAATGAGCAGTTCTTC. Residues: CASSSTGGSYNEQFF.

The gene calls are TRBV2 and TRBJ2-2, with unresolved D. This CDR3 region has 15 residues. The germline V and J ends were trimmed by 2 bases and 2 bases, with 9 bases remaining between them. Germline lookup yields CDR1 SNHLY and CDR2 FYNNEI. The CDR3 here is CASSELVGNTGELFF. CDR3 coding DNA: TGTGCCAGCAGTGAACTTGTAGGAAACACCGGGGAGCTGTTTTTT.

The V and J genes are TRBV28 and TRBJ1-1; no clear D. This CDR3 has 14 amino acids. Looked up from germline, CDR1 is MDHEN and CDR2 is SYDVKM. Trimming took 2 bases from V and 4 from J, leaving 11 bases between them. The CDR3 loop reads CASSLRDLATEAFF. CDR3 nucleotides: TGTGCCAGCAGTTTACGAGACCTTGCCACTGAAGCTTTCTTT. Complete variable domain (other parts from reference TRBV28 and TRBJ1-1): DVKVTQSSRYLVKRTGEKVFLECVQDMDHENMFWYRQDPGLGLRLIYFSYDVKMKEKGDIPEGYSVSREKKERFSLILESASTNQTSMYLCASSLRDLATEAFFGQGTRLTVV.

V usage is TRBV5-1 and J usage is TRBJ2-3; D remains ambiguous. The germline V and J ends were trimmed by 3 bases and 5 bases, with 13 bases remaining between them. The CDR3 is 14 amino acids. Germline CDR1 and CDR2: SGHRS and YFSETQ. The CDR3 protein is CASSSISSGDTQYF. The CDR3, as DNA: TGCGCCAGCAGCTCGATCTCCAGTGGAGATACGCAGTATTTT.

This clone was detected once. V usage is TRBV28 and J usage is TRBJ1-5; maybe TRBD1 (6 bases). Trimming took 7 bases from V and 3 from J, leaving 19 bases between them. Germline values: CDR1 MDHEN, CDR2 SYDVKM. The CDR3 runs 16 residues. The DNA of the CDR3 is TGTGCCAGCATCCTGACCCAGGGGAATGTCAATCAGCCCCAGCATTTT. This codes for CASILTQGNVNQPQHF.

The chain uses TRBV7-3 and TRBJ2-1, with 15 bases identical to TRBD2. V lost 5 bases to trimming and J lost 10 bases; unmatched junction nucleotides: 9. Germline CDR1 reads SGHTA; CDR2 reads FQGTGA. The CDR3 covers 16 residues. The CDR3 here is CASSRTSGRAGGEQFF. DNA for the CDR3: TGTGCCAGCAGCAGGACTAGCGGGAGGGCCGGTGGGGAGCAGTTCTTC.